This note documents a single T cell receptor beta chain sequence. Its antigen is still unknown. The method was immunoSEQ multiplex PCR; TCRdb's version includes in-frame clones alone and lacks a portion of them. The table shows hundreds of thousands of clones, with about nine tenths occurring only once. The data were taken from a study of Ad26.COV2.S vaccination and SARS-CoV-2 variants. Study details: Sample donor was a member of the COV1001 Ad26.COV2.S trial arm. The authors gave Ad26.COV2.S intramuscularly, either once or twice 56 days apart.

The study's findings and limits: Breadth, reportedly substantial, characterized the spike-specific CD8+ and CD4+ T cell responses after vaccination.

Described treatment: roughly 18 received Ad26.COV2.S at low or high dose, single or two shots; about 5 received placebo; per-sample allocation not given. Following the first vaccine or placebo injection, samples were taken on day 63. This vaccine is an Ad26 vector that expresses the Wuhan-strain SARS-CoV-2 spike. The input for sequencing was peripheral blood, taken in a trial of Ad26.COV2.S vaccine versus placebo. The TCR sequence derives from a person between 18 and 65 years old who received the Ad26.COV2.S COVID-19 vaccine or a placebo.

The CDR3, as DNA: TGTGCCAGCAGGGCGGTCGGGGAGCTGTTTTTT. Protein product: CASRAVGELFF. The V call is TRBV12-3 or TRBV12-4, the J call TRBJ2-2; the D is unclear. V dropped 6 bases and J dropped 7 bases, with 6 bases sitting between them. The CDR3 length is 11 residues.